These 10 T cell receptor beta chains originate from one sample sequenced in a study of T cell responses to AZD1222 COVID-19 vaccine. Assay used: immunoSEQ multiplex PCR; TCRdb lists only in-frame clones, some missing. The sample includes some 120,000 clones, 90% to 95% of them seen just once. Sequences were derived from peripheral blood, sampled on day 0 of AZD1222 vaccination. These TCRs come from an adult in good health.

This chain links TRBV11-2 with TRBJ1-1; D gene ambiguous. Germline V lookup: CDR1 SGHAT, CDR2 FQNNGV. V lost 0 bases and J 1 base, leaving 3 bases between the germline ends. The CDR3 totals 13 residues. The CDR3 DNA is TGTGCCAGCAGCTTAGAAGCGAACACTGAAGCTTTCTTT. Translated: CASSLEANTEAFF.

The chain uses TRBV11-1 and TRBJ2-7; D gene unclear. Trimming shortened V by 6 bases and J by 2 bases, and 14 bases separated the two germline ends. The V gene's germline CDR1 is SGHAT and CDR2 FQDESV (reference sequence). CDR3 length equals 14 residues. As DNA, the CDR3 is TGTGCCAGCAGTTCCACCCGGGCCGCCTACGAGCAGTACTTC. It is translated as CASSSTRAAYEQYF.

This clone appeared a single time. This chain connects TRBV6-1 to TRBJ2-6; TRBD1 matches at 7 bases. Germline lookup yields CDR1 MNHNS and CDR2 SASEGT. This CDR3 contains 16 residues. Losses at the gene ends were 3 bases for V and 0 bases for J; bases not matched to a gene: 2. The CDR3: CASSETGPSGANVLTF. The CDR3 DNA is TGTGCCAGCAGTGAGACAGGGCCCTCTGGGGCCAACGTCCTGACTTTC.

This clone has more than one count but fewer than ten. The V call is TRBV15, the J call TRBJ1-2, with 8 bases lining up with TRBD1. The CDR3 has 17 residues. Germline V gives CDR1 LNHNV, CDR2 YYDKDF (reference sequence). The V gene end was trimmed by 1 base and the J gene end by 8 bases; junction bases not matched to a gene: 15. This CDR3 is CATSRGLLEDRALGYTF. CDR3 sequence (DNA): TGTGCCACCAGCAGAGGACTCCTGGAGGACAGGGCTTTAGGCTACACCTTC.

This clone was detected once. The chain recombines TRBV19 with TRBJ1-5, with D unclear. CDR1 and CDR2 (germline): LNHDA, SQIVND (reference sequence). Trimming took off 4 bases at V and 4 bases at J, with 11 bases between the two ends. The length of the CDR3 is 14 residues. For the CDR3, the DNA is TGTGCCAGTAGTACAAGGACGGCTAATCAGCCCCAGCATTTT. Its translation is CASSTRTANQPQHF. Based on the CDR3 plus reference TRBV19 and TRBJ1-5, the full variable domain is DGGITQSPKYLFRKEGQNVTLSCEQNLNHDAMYWYRQDPGQGLRLIYYSQIVNDFQKGDIAEGYSVSREKKESFPLTVTSAQKNPTAFYLCASSTRTANQPQHFGDGTRLSIL.

The chain couples TRBV4-2 to TRBJ2-1; TRBD2 matches at 10 bases. Germline loops: CDR1 LGHNA, CDR2 YNFKEQ. Losses at the gene ends were 6 bases for V and 1 base for J; bases not matched to a gene: 15. This CDR3 is 19 amino acids long. The CDR3 reads CASSLGRDLAGVSYNEQFF. In DNA, the CDR3 is TGTGCCAGCAGTCTAGGCCGCGACCTAGCGGGAGTATCCTACAATGAGCAGTTCTTC.

The rearrangement uses TRBV28 and TRBJ2-7; 11 bases align to TRBD2. The V gene end was trimmed by 4 bases and the J gene end by 2 bases; junction bases not matched to a gene: 19. The germline gives CDR1 MDHEN, CDR2 SYDVKM. This CDR3 is 20 amino acids long. The CDR3 region is CASSYPRGSVVAGGAYEQYF. The DNA for the CDR3 is TGTGCCAGCAGTTATCCGCGCGGTTCCGTGGTAGCGGGAGGGGCCTACGAGCAGTACTTC.

This sequence joins TRBV7-2 and TRBJ1-1, with a possible D match to TRBD1 (6 bases). There are 16 residues in the CDR3. Germline lookup yields CDR1 SGHTA and CDR2 FQGNSA. Trimming removed 0 bases from V and 0 bases from J, with 11 bases in between. Here the CDR3 DNA reads TGTGCCAGCAGCTTAGCGGGGGGCAGATTGAACACTGAAGCTTTCTTT. Encoded protein: CASSLAGGRLNTEAFF.

V usage is TRBV24-1 and J usage is TRBJ2-1, with D perhaps given as TRBD1 or TRBD2 (5 bases each). Germline CDR1 reads KGHDR; CDR2 reads SFDVKD. CDR3 length: 16 residues. V lost 0 bases to trimming and J lost 6 bases, with 14 bases between them. DNA of the CDR3: TGTGCCACCAGTGATTTGCAATTTCCAGGGAGCAATGAGCAGTTCTTC. Protein: CATSDLQFPGSNEQFF.

The chain combines TRBV3-1 (or the pseudogene TRBV3-2) with TRBJ1-1; 7 nucleotides line up with TRBD1. The V gene's germline CDR1 is LGHDT and CDR2 YNNKEL (reference sequence). V shed 4 bases and J 0 bases; nucleotides not matched to a gene: 8. The CDR3 is 16 residues long. The CDR3 nucleotides are TGTGCCAGCAGCCGAGTGGGACAGAGCATGAACACTGAAGCTTTCTTT. This gives the protein CASSRVGQSMNTEAFF.